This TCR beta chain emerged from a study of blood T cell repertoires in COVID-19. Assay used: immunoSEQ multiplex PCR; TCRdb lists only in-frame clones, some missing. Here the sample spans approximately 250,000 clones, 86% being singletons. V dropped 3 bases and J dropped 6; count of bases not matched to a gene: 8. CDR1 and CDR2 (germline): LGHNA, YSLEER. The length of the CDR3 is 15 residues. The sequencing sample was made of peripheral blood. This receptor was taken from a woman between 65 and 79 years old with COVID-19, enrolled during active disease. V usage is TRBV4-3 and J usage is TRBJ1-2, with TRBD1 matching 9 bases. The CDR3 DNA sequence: TGCGCCAGCAGCCAGGCGGGACAGGGCGATGATGGCTACACCTTC. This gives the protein CASSQAGQGDDGYTF.